This is a list of T cell receptor beta chains from one sample in a study of beta chain features in type 1 diabetes. Here immunoSEQ multiplex PCR was the method, and the copy in TCRdb shows in-frame clones only, minus some. The table has approximately 140,000 clones, 6% to 7.5% seen once; the top ten hold about 1.4%. Sequenced input: central memory CD4+ T cells from blood. These receptors all come from a woman aged 25-40 years in good health. The CDR3 runs from the conserved cysteine through the conserved F or W. The D gene is left open where the match is weak. Rows may omit the clone size; those that give it use once, few, many or a size class.

>.|TRBJ2-1|TRBV10-3|.
TGTGCCATCAGTTCAAACTACAATGAGCAGTTCTTC
CAISSNYNEQFF
>TRBD2|TRBJ2-2|TRBV2|many
TGTGCCAGCAGTGCGGGACTAGCGGGGGCCGGGGAGCTGTTTTTT
CASSAGLAGAGELFF
>TRBD2|TRBJ2-1|TRBV7-3|.
TGTGCCAGCAGCTTAAGCTCTAGCGGGAGTGATGAGCAGTTCTTC
CASSLSSSGSDEQFF
>.|TRBJ1-5|TRBV4-2|few
TGTGCCAGCAGCCAAGATCGGAGCAATCCGCCCCAGCATTTT
CASSQDRSNPPQHF
>.|TRBJ2-1|TRBV7-3|.
TGTGCCAGCCAGCGATTTGTACAGGGCGACAATGAGCAGTTCTTC
CASQRFVQGDNEQFF
>TRBD2|TRBJ2-1|TRBV11-2|.
TGTGCCAGCAGCCCGGGACTAGCGGACTACAATGAGCAGTTCTTC
CASSPGLADYNEQFF
>TRBD2|TRBJ2-2|TRBV4-2|.
TGTGCCAGCAGCAATCCTAGCGGGCGAAACACCGGGGAGCTGTTTTTT
CASSNPSGRNTGELFF
>TRBD2|TRBJ2-1|TRBV7-2|few
TGTGCCAGCAGCTTAGGCGGGAGCAATGAGCAGTTCTTC
CASSLGGSNEQFF
>.|TRBJ1-4|TRBV29-1|.
TGCAGCGTTTCTCAGGGGAATAATGAAAAACTGTTTTTT
CSVSQGNNEKLFF
>.|TRBJ2-5|TRBV5-1|few
TGCGCCAGCAGCTTGGGCGCAGGGCGGGAGACCCAGTACTTC
CASSLGAGRETQYF
>.|TRBJ1-5|TRBV2|few
TGTGCCAGCAGTGCCAGTAATAGCAATCAGCCCCAGCATTTT
CASSASNSNQPQHF
>TRBD2|TRBJ2-1|TRBV19|few
TGTGCCAGTAGTCCGGGACTAGCGGCCTTGAGCTCCTACAATGAGCAGTTCTTC
CASSPGLAALSSYNEQFF
>.|TRBJ2-1|TRBV19|.
TGTGCCAGTAGTAGCGGGTCGACCTACAATGAGCAGTTCTTC
CASSSGSTYNEQFF
>TRBD1|TRBJ1-2|TRBV15|.
TGTGCCACCAGCGCCCGGGACAGGGGAAACTATGGCTACACCTTC
CATSARDRGNYGYTF
>.|TRBJ1-1|TRBV18|.
TGTGCCAGCTCACCACCGGCCCAGACACAGAACACTGAAGCTTTCTTT
CASSPPAQTQNTEAFF
>TRBD2|TRBJ2-2|TRBV7-8|.
TGTGCCAGCAGCCCCAAAAGTCCCGGGACTAGCGGGAGAAGATGGGAGCTGTTTTTT
CASSPKSPGTSGRRWELFF
>TRBD2|TRBJ2-6|TRBV5-5|.
TGTGCCAGCCGACTAGCGGGAGGTTTTGGGGCCAACGTCCTGACTTTC
CASRLAGGFGANVLTF
>TRBD2|TRBJ2-7|TRBV18|.
TGTGCCAGCTCACCACCGGCGGGAGGGCCTAACGAGCAGTACTTC
CASSPPAGGPNEQYF
>TRBD2|TRBJ2-1|TRBV4-1|many
TGCGCCAGCAGCCACCTAGCGGGAGGGAAGGAGCAGTTCTTC
CASSHLAGGKEQFF
>.|TRBJ2-1|TRBV6-6|.
TGTGCCAGCCAGACGACACAGCCTAATGAGCAGTTCTTC
CASQTTQPNEQFF
>TRBD1|TRBJ2-5|TRBV5-6|.
TGTGCCAGCACTGATCTGGGCAGGGGGCGAAGAGAGACCCAGTACTTC
CASTDLGRGRRETQYF
>.|TRBJ2-5|TRBV7-2|few
TGTGCCAGCAGCGAGATAGCCGAGACCCAGTACTTC
CASSEIAETQYF
>TRBD2|TRBJ2-1|TRBV11-2|.
TGTGCCAGCAGCTCCGGACTAGCCTACAATGAGCAGTTCTTC
CASSSGLAYNEQFF
>.|TRBJ2-3|TRBV5-1|.
TGCGCCAGCAGCTTCCTCTCGGGTTCAACGTCCCCAGATACGCAGTATTTT
CASSFLSGSTSPDTQYF
>TRBD2|TRBJ2-1|TRBV7-2|.
TGTGCCAGCAGCGTAGACGGGACTAGCGGGAGCAATGAGCAGTTCTTC
CASSVDGTSGSNEQFF
>.|TRBJ1-2|TRBV11-2|.
TGTGCCAGCAGCGAAAGCGGGTCTTATGGCTACACCTTC
CASSESGSYGYTF
>.|TRBJ1-1|TRBV19|few
TGTGCCAGTAGTATAATCCCATCGGACACTGAAGCTTTCTTT
CASSIIPSDTEAFF
>.|TRBJ2-1|TRBV18|many
TGTGCCAGCTCACCCTTGGTACAGGGCAGCGGCAATGAGCAGTTCTTC
CASSPLVQGSGNEQFF
>TRBD1|TRBJ2-1|TRBV27|few
TGTGCCAGCAGGAGACAGGGGATAAATGAGCAGTTCTTC
CASRRQGINEQFF
>TRBD2|TRBJ2-1|TRBV2|.
TGTGCCAGCAGTGAAATTTTGGGACTAGCGGGAGGCACTGAGCAGTTCTTC
CASSEILGLAGGTEQFF
>TRBD2|TRBJ2-1|TRBV7-3|.
TGTGCCAGCAGCCCCACTAGCGGGACCTACAATGAGCAGTTCTTC
CASSPTSGTYNEQFF
>TRBD2|TRBJ2-3|TRBV7-2|many
TGTGCCAGCAGCGACCAACTAGCGGCCGTCACAGATACGCAGTATTTT
CASSDQLAAVTDTQYF
>TRBD1|TRBJ1-1|TRBV7-9|few
TGTGCCAGCAGCTTTGTACAGGGGTCGGACACTGAAGCTTTCTTT
CASSFVQGSDTEAFF
>TRBD1|TRBJ1-2|TRBV28|.
TGTGCCAGCAGTTCACCGACAGGGGGCCACTATGGCTACACCTTC
CASSSPTGGHYGYTF
>TRBD2|TRBJ2-5|TRBV28|few
TGTGCCAGCAGTTTACTCGGGATAGCGGGAGATATCTCGGCCCAGTACTTC
CASSLLGIAGDISAQYF
>.|TRBJ2-1|TRBV7-3|few
TGTGCCAGCAGCTCGGACAGCAGCTCCTACAATGAGCAGTTCTTC
CASSSDSSSYNEQFF
>.|TRBJ2-7|TRBV11-1|few
TGTGCCAGCAGCCTCCGACTGAATAGCTACGAGCAGTACTTC
CASSLRLNSYEQYF
>.|TRBJ1-1|TRBV11-2|.
TGTGCCAGCAGCCCTTCGACAATGCCCACTGAAGCTTTCTTT
CASSPSTMPTEAFF
>TRBD1|TRBJ1-2|TRBV7-2|few
TGTGCCAGCAGCTCCGGACAGGGGAATGGCTACACCTTC
CASSSGQGNGYTF
>.|TRBJ2-3|TRBV11-2|.
TGTGCCAGCAGCCCCCCGACTACAGATACGCAGTATTTT
CASSPPTTDTQYF
>.|TRBJ1-5|TRBV15|few
TGTGCCACCAGCAGAGAAACGGGCAATCAGCCCCAGCATTTT
CATSRETGNQPQHF
>TRBD1|TRBJ1-5|TRBV30|few
TGTGCCTGGAGTTCACAGGGGGGCAATCAGCCCCAGCATTTT
CAWSSQGGNQPQHF
>TRBD1|TRBJ1-5|TRBV30|.
TGTGCCTGGGCCCAAACAGGGGCGGGAAGCAATCAGCCCCAGCATTTT
CAWAQTGAGSNQPQHF
>TRBD1|TRBJ2-6|TRBV28|many
TGTGCCAGCAGGACCACAGGGGCTGGGGCCAACGTCCTGACTTTC
CASRTTGAGANVLTF
>TRBD2|TRBJ2-1|TRBV29-1|many
TGCAGCGTCGGGACTAGCGGGAGTGGAGATGAGCAGTTCTTC
CSVGTSGSGDEQFF